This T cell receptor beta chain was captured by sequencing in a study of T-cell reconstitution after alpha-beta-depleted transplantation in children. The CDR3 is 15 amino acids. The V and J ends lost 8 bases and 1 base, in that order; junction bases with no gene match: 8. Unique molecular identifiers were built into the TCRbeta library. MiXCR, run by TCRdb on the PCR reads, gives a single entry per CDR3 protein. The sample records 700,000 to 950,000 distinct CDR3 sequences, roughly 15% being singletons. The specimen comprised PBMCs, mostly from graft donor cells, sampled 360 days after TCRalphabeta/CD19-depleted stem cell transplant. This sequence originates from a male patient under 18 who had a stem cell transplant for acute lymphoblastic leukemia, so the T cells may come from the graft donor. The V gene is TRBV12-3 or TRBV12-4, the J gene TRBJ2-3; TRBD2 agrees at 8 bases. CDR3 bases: TGTGCCAGCGGCTCAGCGGGAGTTGGCACAGATACGCAGTATTTT. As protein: CASGSAGVGTDTQYF.